These 30 T cell receptor beta chains originate from one sample sequenced in a study of technical replicates of blood from a few donors. Sequenced by immunoSEQ multiplex PCR; TCRdb stores in-frame clones only, minus some. The data show some 82,000 clones, around 94% seen once. The sample consisted of T cells isolated from PBMCs. Every receptor here comes from a human donor in good health.

The rearrangement joins TRBV6-5 to TRBJ2-3, with 8 bases aligning to TRBD1. The germline CDR1 and CDR2 sequences are MNHEY and SVGAGI. The CDR3 has 15 residues. Germline trimming cut 7 bases from V and 0 bases from J; bases unmatched to any gene: 6. The CDR3 DNA reads TGTGCCAGCAAGGGTCGGACAGGGAGCACAGATACGCAGTATTTT. Its translation is CASKGRTGSTDTQYF.

The V gene is TRBV7-3, the J gene TRBJ2-5; D not resolved. The CDR3 contains 13 residues. CDR1 is SGHTA and CDR2 is FQGTGA in the germline V gene. V was clipped by 2 bases and J by 5 bases, with 9 bases between them. CDR3 in DNA: TGTGCCAGCAGCTTATCTCGGTACGAGACCCAGTACTTC. Its protein is CASSLSRYETQYF.

This chain joins TRBV5-4 and TRBJ2-2, with a tentative D call TRBD2 (6 bases). V lost 3 bases, J lost 0 bases, and 21 bases lay in between. The CDR3 loop spans 19 amino acids. In germline, CDR1 is SGHNT, CDR2 YYREEE (reference sequence). The CDR3 region is CASSSSLGGLYSNTGELFF. CDR3 nucleotides: TGTGCCAGCAGCTCCTCCCTTGGGGGGTTATACTCGAACACCGGGGAGCTGTTTTTT. The whole variable domain, remainder taken from reference TRBV5-4 and TRBJ2-2, is ETGVTQSPTHLIKTRGQQVTLRCSSQSGHNTVSWYQQALGQGPQFIFQYYREEENGRGNFPPRFSGLQFPNYSSELNVNALELDDSALYLCASSSSLGGLYSNTGELFFGEGSRLTVL.

This sequence joins TRBV7-2 and TRBJ2-1, with D perhaps TRBD1 (6 bases). The V end was cut by 2 bases, the J end by 12 bases, with 11 bases between. Germline CDR1 reads SGHTA; CDR2 reads FQGNSA. There are 12 residues in the CDR3. CDR3: CASSLRTGWQFF. The CDR3 DNA reads as TGTGCCAGCAGCTTACGCACAGGGTGGCAGTTCTTC.

The chain is built from TRBV15 and TRBJ2-7; 8 bases fit TRBD2. The trim removed 4 bases at V and 3 bases at J, leaving 8 bases unmatched. The germline V gene encodes CDR1 LNHNV and CDR2 YYDKDF (reference sequence). This CDR3 contains 15 residues. The CDR3 sequence is CATSIERELSYEQYF. The CDR3 nucleotides read TGTGCCACCAGCATTGAGCGGGAGCTAAGCTACGAGCAGTACTTC.

The chain uses TRBV4-1 and TRBJ1-1; TRBD1 might be the D (6 bases). From germline, CDR1 is MGHRA and CDR2 YSYEKL. The CDR3 totals 16 residues. The V gene lost 4 bases and the J gene lost 10 bases, with 25 bases spanning the gap. The CDR3: CASSRAGRQVTPRAFF. DNA of the CDR3: TGCGCCAGCAGCCGCGCAGGAAGACAGGTTACGCCCAGAGCTTTCTTT.

This chain uses TRBV19 with TRBJ1-5; no clear D gene. V lost 1 base and J lost 8, with 6 bases in between. CDR3 length: 12 residues. Germline V CDR1 and CDR2: LNHDA, SQIVND (reference sequence). DNA for the CDR3: TGTGCCAGTAGTATAGGCGGGGAGCCCCAGCATTTT. Its protein product is CASSIGGEPQHF.

The gene calls are TRBV27 and TRBJ2-1; D ambiguous. V lost 3 bases and J 9 bases, leaving 9 bases between the germline ends. The CDR3 covers 12 residues. CDR1 is MNHEY, CDR2 SMNVEV, per germline (reference sequence). CDR3 sequence: CASSLESSEQFF. DNA of the CDR3: TGTGCCAGCAGTTTGGAGAGTAGTGAGCAGTTCTTC.

This clone appeared once. The rearrangement joins TRBV4-3 to TRBJ2-2, with D uncertain. Trimming removed 1 base at V and 2 bases at J, with 8 bases between. Germline CDR1 LGHNA, CDR2 YSLEER. The CDR3 runs to 15 residues. CDR3: CASSQGRYNTGELFF. The CDR3 DNA is TGCGCCAGCAGCCAAGGCAGGTATAACACCGGGGAGCTGTTTTTT.

The V and J genes are TRBV11-3 and TRBJ2-7; possible D gene TRBD2, 5 bases. This CDR3 is built from 14 residues. Germline values: CDR1 SGHNT, CDR2 YENEEA. Trimming pared 3 bases from V and 3 bases from J, leaving 12 bases between. CDR3 loop: CASSFEGQSYEQYF. CDR3 DNA sequence: TGTGCCAGCAGCTTCGAGGGCCAAAGCTACGAGCAGTACTTC.

The chain links TRBV6-5 to TRBJ2-6; a weak D match, TRBD1 (6 bases). The CDR3 has 15 amino acids. Per germline, CDR1 MNHEY and CDR2 SVGAGI. V lost 5 bases and J 3 bases, leaving 11 bases between the germline ends. This chain's CDR3 is CASSTGPYGANVLTF. The CDR3 bases are TGTGCCAGCAGTACAGGGCCCTATGGGGCCAACGTCCTGACTTTC.

The gene calls are TRBV13 and TRBJ2-2; 7 nucleotides line up with TRBD1. Trimming removed 5 bases from V and 5 bases from J; junction bases left unmatched: 8. CDR3 size: 15 residues. From germline, CDR1 is PRHDT and CDR2 FYEKMQ (reference sequence). Here the CDR3 reads CASSVKGGPTGELFF. CDR3 in DNA: TGTGCCAGCAGCGTGAAAGGGGGCCCTACCGGGGAGCTGTTTTTT.

The CDR3 here is CASSHPLGEQYF. For the CDR3, the DNA is TGCGCCAGCAGCCACCCCCTAGGTGAGCAGTACTTC. The V call is TRBV5-1, the J call TRBJ2-7; D remains ambiguous. CDR1 is SGHRS, CDR2 YFSETQ, per germline. The germline V and J ends were trimmed by 4 bases and 7 bases, with 12 bases remaining between them. The CDR3 covers 12 residues.

The chain links TRBV19 to TRBJ2-3, with D hard to call. The CDR3 is 12 amino acids. Germline CDR1 reads LNHDA; CDR2 reads SQIVND (reference sequence). V lost 2 bases to trimming and J lost 5 bases, with 5 bases between them. The CDR3 DNA reads TGTGCCAGTAGTATACTCGGAGATACGCAGTATTTT. It yields the protein CASSILGDTQYF.

This chain connects TRBV6-5 to TRBJ2-3; D is undetermined. Germline assignment: CDR1 MNHEY and CDR2 SVGAGI. The V gene lost 0 bases and the J gene lost 3 bases, with 10 bases spanning the gap. This CDR3 comprises 15 residues. The CDR3 region has the DNA TGTGCCAGCAGTTACTCGAAAAGAGGTACAGATACGCAGTATTTT. Protein sequence: CASSYSKRGTDTQYF.

The CDR3 is CASSLTGDQPQHF. CDR3 bases: TGTGCCAGTAGTCTAACAGGGGATCAGCCCCAGCATTTT. J is TRBJ1-5 and V is TRBV19; 7 bases are a match to TRBD1. V trimming: 5 bases; J trimming: 5 bases; junction bases outside the gene matches: 3. Germline V gene lookup returns CDR1 LNHDA and CDR2 SQIVND (reference sequence). The length of the CDR3 is 13 residues.

The gene calls are TRBV7-3 and TRBJ1-1, with D tentatively TRBD1 (5 bases). The germline CDR1 and CDR2 sequences are SGHTA and FQGTGA. Trimming removed 0 bases at V and 6 bases at J, with 8 bases between. CDR3 size: 13 residues. The CDR3 coding sequence is TGTGCCAGCAGCTTAACGGCGGGACCTGAAGCTTTCTTT. It specifies CASSLTAGPEAFF.

The chain uses TRBV2 and TRBJ1-1, with D maybe TRBD1 (5 bases). Trimming pared 7 bases from V and 4 bases from J, leaving 13 bases between. CDR1 and CDR2 (germline): SNHLY, FYNNEI. The CDR3 length is 13 residues. DNA for the CDR3: TGTGCCAGCAATGACAAGGGGCTCACTGAAGCTTTCTTT. Protein product: CASNDKGLTEAFF.

This chain joins TRBV14 and TRBJ2-1, with 7 bases that match TRBD1. The germline CDR1 and CDR2 sequences are SGHDN and FVKESK. The CDR3 has 16 amino acids. V lost 2 bases and J lost 6; bases outside the gene matches: 10. The CDR3 nucleotides read TGTGCCAGCAGCCAAAATCGACAGGGAGTTGGCAATGAGCAGTTCTTC. Protein: CASSQNRQGVGNEQFF.

J is TRBJ2-2 and V is TRBV7-9; 7 bases line up with TRBD2. The CDR3 loop spans 15 amino acids. Germline V lookup: CDR1 SEHNR, CDR2 FQNEAQ (reference sequence). The V gene end was trimmed by 5 bases and the J gene end by 6 bases; junction bases not matched to a gene: 9. The CDR3 DNA reads as TGTGCCAGCAGCGGGGCCAGCGGGGTTCCCGGGGAGCTGTTTTTT. The encoded protein is CASSGASGVPGELFF.

V and J are TRBV6-6 and TRBJ1-2, with D tentatively TRBD1 (6 bases). V lost 6 bases and J 1 base, leaving 12 bases between the germline ends. The length of the CDR3 is 14 residues. Germline V gene sequence: CDR1 MNHNY, CDR2 SVGAGI (reference sequence). The CDR3 region has the DNA TGTGCCAGCAGCCCGACAGGCTTTAACTATGGCTACACCTTC. It yields the protein CASSPTGFNYGYTF.

This chain links TRBV2 with TRBJ2-1; 9 nucleotides align to TRBD2. The CDR3 is 14 amino acids. In germline, CDR1 is SNHLY, CDR2 FYNNEI. V was pared by 6 bases and J by 3 bases, with 3 bases of the junction left unmatched. CDR3 sequence reads: CASSATSGYNEQFF. CDR3 DNA: TGTGCCAGCAGCGCGACTAGCGGCTACAATGAGCAGTTCTTC.

The rearrangement links TRBV7-9 to TRBJ1-5; unclear D gene. Between the trimmed V and J ends, which lost 2 bases and 5 bases, there was a span of 7 bases. The CDR3 has 13 amino acids. CDR1 and CDR2 (germline): SEHNR, FQNEAQ (reference sequence). The CDR3 is CASSLFVDQPQHF. The CDR3 DNA is TGTGCCAGCAGCTTATTCGTCGATCAGCCCCAGCATTTT.

The chain carries TRBV29-1 and TRBJ2-7; 7 positions agree with TRBD1. This CDR3 is built from 12 residues. Trimming at V came to 5 bases and at J to 3 bases, leaving 4 bases not matched to a gene. Germline V gene data show CDR1 as SQVTM and CDR2 as ANQGSEA. The CDR3 coding sequence is TGCAGCGTTCTGGACAGGTTCTACGAGCAGTACTTC. Amino acids: CSVLDRFYEQYF.

V gene TRBV28 combines with J gene TRBJ2-7, with D possibly being TRBD1 (5 bases). The CDR3 loop spans 15 amino acids. The germline V gene encodes CDR1 MDHEN and CDR2 SYDVKM. V lost 5 bases, J lost 2 bases, and 16 bases lay in between. As DNA, the CDR3 is TGTGCCAGCAGTGCGGATTCCAGGGATCCCTACGAGCAGTACTTC. Translation gives CASSADSRDPYEQYF.

Only one count was recorded for this clone. The chain employs TRBV19 and TRBJ2-7; 7 nucleotides line up with TRBD1. The CDR3 spans 13 residues. The V gene's germline CDR1 is LNHDA and CDR2 SQIVND (reference sequence). Trimming removed 3 bases from V and 2 bases from J; junction bases left unmatched: 1. The CDR3 DNA reads as TGTGCCAGTAGTATTCAGGGGGCCTACGAGCAGTACTTC. Protein sequence: CASSIQGAYEQYF.

The chain carries TRBV28 and TRBJ1-5; 7 nucleotides line up with TRBD1. The CDR3 runs 14 residues. V lost 6 bases, J lost 1 base, and 3 bases stayed unmatched. The germline V gene encodes CDR1 MDHEN and CDR2 SYDVKM. CDR3 protein: CASRQQGSNQPQHF. In DNA form, the CDR3 reads TGTGCCAGCAGACAACAGGGGAGCAATCAGCCCCAGCATTTT.

The CDR3 sequence is CASSYLGLEGYTF. CDR3 DNA: TGTGCCAGCAGTTACCTAGGCCTGGAGGGCTACACCTTC. The chain recombines TRBV6-6 with TRBJ1-2; no definite D call. V was clipped by 2 bases and J by 8 bases, with 12 bases between them. This CDR3 is 13 amino acids long. Germline CDR1 and CDR2: MNHNY and SVGAGI (reference sequence).

This rearrangement joins TRBV29-1 to TRBJ2-7, with a weak D call TRBD2 (5 bases). The CDR3 totals 14 residues. Germline assignment: CDR1 SQVTM and CDR2 ANQGSEA. Trimming removed 6 bases from V and 0 bases from J, with 15 bases in between. The CDR3 reads CSVDDGGRSYEQYF. The CDR3 DNA is TGCAGCGTCGACGATGGCGGGCGCTCCTACGAGCAGTACTTC.

V gene TRBV27 combines with J gene TRBJ2-7; 9 bases are a match to TRBD2. The V segment lost 2 bases and the J segment 2 bases; nucleotides outside the gene matches: 1. This CDR3 is built from 14 residues. Germline-derived CDR1 and CDR2 are MNHEY and SMNVEV (reference sequence). CDR3 sequence: CASSLAGGPYEQYF. The CDR3 DNA reads TGTGCCAGCAGTTTAGCGGGAGGGCCCTACGAGCAGTACTTC.